This TCR beta chain emerged from a study of beta chain features in type 1 diabetes. Across the whole study: The examined sorted cells totaled around 100 million across samples.

Germline V gene data show CDR1 as SEHNR and CDR2 as FQNEAQ (reference sequence). The CDR3 runs to 15 residues. With 1 base clipped from V and 1 base from J, the junction kept 3 bases outside the gene matches. Investigators reverse transcribed all isolated RNA, so they sequenced expressed TCRB transcripts. Only in-frame clones appear in the TCRdb table, and some are missing; sequencing was by immunoSEQ multiplex PCR. The profile shows 900,000 or so clones, about 17% of them singletons. Cell sorting via CD45RO/CCR7/CD25/CD127/CD95/CD27 was performed to obtain CD4+ naive, central memory, regulatory and stem cell-like memory cells. This clone was observed a handful of times. This CDR3 is also generated by other DNA sequences in the sample.

The chain joins TRBV7-9 to TRBJ2-7, with 8 positions matching TRBD2. The sample comprised naive CD4+ T cells from blood. The sequence was collected from a woman aged 18-30 years in good health. The CDR3, as DNA: TGTGCCAGCAGCTTAGGCTCTAGCGGGTCCTACGAGCAGTACTTC. It encodes CASSLGSSGSYEQYF.